Ten or more counts support the clone carrying this T cell receptor beta chain. Researchers amplified the TCR beta CDR3 regions from RNA transcripts. A set of HTBI primers served as the primers for a first-round RT-PCR of the TCR CDR3. One entry per CDR3 protein results from TCRdb running MiXCR on the multiplex PCR reads. This table has 650,000 to 750,000 distinct CDR3 sequences, 14% appearing once. This entry is derived from a study of T cells in Graves' hyperthyroidism and ophthalmopathy. Germline values: CDR1 MDHEN, CDR2 SYDVKM. This CDR3 has 15 amino acids. Deletions cut 3 bases from V and 0 bases from J, with 9 bases between. Together with thyroid ultrasound, orbital computed tomography, serum thyroxine and TRAb, clinical symptoms were used for diagnoses.

Sequenced sample: blood. This sequence joins TRBV28 and TRBJ2-4, with D tentatively TRBD2 (5 bases). The receptor was derived from a woman between 18 and 30 years old with Graves' hyperthyroidism. In nucleotides, the CDR3 is TGTGCCAGCAGTTTTACACGGGGAGCCAAAAACATTCAGTACTTC. This translates into CASSFTRGAKNIQYF.